Shown below are 5 T cell receptor beta chains from a single sample sequenced in a study of T-cell memory formation after mild COVID-19. TCRdb itself ran the 5' RACE reads through MiXCR, one entry per CDR3 protein. The sample includes some 490,000 distinct CDR3 sequences, roughly 20% seen only once; the top ten take over 9%. The sequencing input was PBMCs or a T cell subset sorted from them (not recorded which). The receptor source for this set is an adult woman who had mild COVID-19 (a few samples of this study predate the infection). Cell type and time point are not known.

The table lists this clonotype with a few counts. The chain links TRBV12-3 or TRBV12-4 to TRBJ1-5; TRBD1 matches at 9 bases. This CDR3 region has 14 residues. With V trimmed by 6 bases and J by 1 base, 1 base remained unmatched. The CDR3 spells CASSGTGSNQPQHF. The CDR3 bases are TGTGCCAGCAGCGGGACAGGGAGCAATCAGCCCCAGCATTTT.

In its sample, this clonotype was seen a few times. This chain connects TRBV19 to TRBJ2-4; 8 bases line up with TRBD1. Unmatched junction bases numbered 5, after V lost 5 bases and J lost 5 bases. CDR3 length equals 14 residues. Per germline, CDR1 LNHDA and CDR2 SQIVND (reference sequence). The DNA of the CDR3 is TGTGCCAGTAGTGGGACAGGACTCGAAAACATTCAGTACTTC. The encoded protein is CASSGTGLENIQYF. Looking up the rest from reference TRBV19 and TRBJ2-4 gives the full variable domain: DGGITQSPKYLFRKEGQNVTLSCEQNLNHDAMYWYRQDPGQGLRLIYYSQIVNDFQKGDIAEGYSVSREKKESFPLTVTSAQKNPTAFYLCASSGTGLENIQYFGAGTRLSVL.

The chain combines TRBV3-1 with TRBJ2-7; 8 bases match TRBD2. The CDR3 has 15 residues. Germline CDR1 reads LGHDT; CDR2 reads YNNKEL (reference sequence). The V gene end was trimmed by 1 base and the J gene end by 6 bases; junction bases not matched to a gene: 8. The CDR3 bases are TGTGCCAGCAGCCAAGCACCAGGACTAGCCGGCGAGCAGTACTTC. It yields the protein CASSQAPGLAGEQYF.

The chain couples TRBV29-1 to TRBJ2-5; D may be TRBD2 (5 bases). The V end lost 5 bases, the J end lost 2 bases, and 15 bases lay between the germline ends. Per the germline V gene, CDR1 is SQVTM and CDR2 is ANQGSEA. The CDR3 runs to 14 residues. The CDR3 is CSVSIGEPQETQYF. The CDR3 coding sequence is TGCAGCGTTTCTATCGGGGAACCGCAAGAGACCCAGTACTTC.

This clonotype has only a few counts. The chain recombines TRBV12-3 or TRBV12-4 with TRBJ2-5, with a weak D call TRBD1 (6 bases). Trimming removed 5 bases at V and 0 bases at J, with 16 bases between. The CDR3 is 16 residues long. CDR3 bases: TGTGCCAGCAGTAATCCGCAGGGGATCTACCAAGAGACCCAGTACTTC. Residues: CASSNPQGIYQETQYF.